This T cell receptor (beta chain) was recovered during a study of T cell responses to AZD1222 COVID-19 vaccine. Study conclusions and caveats: Among AZD1222 vaccinees, only six or seven were seropositive at baseline. Spike as a whole was targeted by vaccine-associated CD4 TCRs, dominant at 160-218 and 743-854. Donor demographics were predominantly white British with a female majority; clonal diversity may be underestimated. Spike-specific TCR breadth rose after two AZD1222 doses, and depth rose as well.

The table came from immunoSEQ multiplex PCR; TCRdb's copy has only in-frame clones and leaves some out. The sample gives under 200,000 clones, more than 70% of which show up once; roughly 26% is in the top ten. A note on this clone: Its antigen remains unidentified.

V dropped 4 bases and J dropped 2 bases, with 15 bases sitting between them. Germline CDR1 and CDR2: SGHRS and YFSETQ. This CDR3 comprises 16 residues. The V call is TRBV5-1, the J call TRBJ2-2; D could derive from TRBD1 or TRBD2 (5 bases each). The sequence came from an adult who received the AZD1222 COVID-19 vaccine. Sequencing was performed on peripheral blood, taken 28 days after the second AZD1222 dose. In DNA, the CDR3 is TGCGCCAGCAGCATTCGGGGCCCTTCCAACACCGGGGAGCTGTTTTTT. Amino acids: CASSIRGPSNTGELFF. Full variable domain (missing parts from reference TRBV5-1 and TRBJ2-2): KAGVTQTPRYLIKTRGQQVTLSCSPISGHRSVSWYQQTPGQGLQFLFEYFSETQRNKGNFPGRFSGRQFSNSRSEMNVSTLELGDSALYLCASSIRGPSNTGELFFGEGSRLTVL.